What follows is one TCR beta chain and its context. The record originates from a study of blood T cell repertoires in COVID-19. Across the study: Samples came from the United States, Italy and Spain, spanning acute and convalescent COVID-19. In each case, the material was cDNA or gDNA derived from T cells, B-cell-depleted T cells, or PBMCs.

CDR1 and CDR2 from the germline V gene are SEHNR and FQNEAQ (reference sequence). CDR3 length: 17 residues. Trimming took off 1 base at V and 0 bases at J, with 15 bases between the two ends. Per the study methods: Nucleated cell counts were estimated from reference gene primer amplification. TCRdb's copy holds only in-frame clones and misses some; the assay was immunoSEQ multiplex PCR. V and J calls and clone size come straight from that table; D and trimming were deduced from the DNA. The table records about 84,000 clones, roughly 96% of them present only once. The chain joins TRBV7-9 to TRBJ2-5, with D tentatively TRBD2 (6 bases). The TCR sequence derives from a human donor with active COVID-19. The donor label of this sample is uncertain. Material: peripheral blood. The CDR3 region is CASSLDGLPINQETQYF. CDR3 coding DNA: TGTGCCAGCAGCTTAGACGGACTACCAATCAACCAAGAGACCCAGTACTTC. Complete variable domain (other parts from reference TRBV7-9 and TRBJ2-5): DTGVSQNPRHKITKRGQNVTFRCDPISEHNRLYWYRQTLGQGPEFLTYFQNEAQLEKSRLLSDRFSAERPKGSFSTLEIQRTEQGDSAMYLCASSLDGLPINQETQYFGPGTRLLVL.